Below are 19 T cell receptor beta chains sequenced from a single sample in a study of CD8+ T cells in alopecia areata. Treatment indicated: oral pan-JAK inhibitor, 5-10 mg twice daily. RNA, once extracted, was reverse transcribed into cDNA for use as the sequencing template. Assay: immunoSEQ multiplex PCR; the TCRdb copy retains only in-frame clones and omits some. This sample has approximately 180,000 clones, with approximately 59% found just once. Sequenced here: CD4+ T cells sorted from blood, sampled around week 55, from a patient treated with tofacitinib. Every receptor here comes from a human donor with alopecia areata.

This clone showed up just a few times. The chain carries TRBV29-1 and TRBJ2-2; D possibly corresponds to TRBD1 (6 bases). The CDR3 spans 14 residues. CDR1 is SQVTM and CDR2 is ANQGSEA in the germline V gene. V was trimmed by 6 bases and J by 6 bases, leaving 17 bases between them. The CDR3 protein is CSVSTRQEAGELFF. For the CDR3, the DNA is TGCAGCGTAAGCACCCGACAGGAGGCCGGGGAGCTGTTTTTT.

This chain connects TRBV15 to TRBJ1-4; D is undetermined. Deletions cut 0 bases from V and 7 bases from J, with 15 bases between. Per the germline V gene, CDR1 is LNHNV and CDR2 is YYDKDF (reference sequence). This CDR3 is 16 amino acids long. The CDR3 reads CATSRDSTPVGEKLFF. CDR3 coding DNA: TGTGCCACCAGCAGAGATAGTACCCCCGTCGGTGAAAAACTGTTTTTT.

The chain joins TRBV30 to TRBJ1-1, with D possibly being TRBD1 (6 bases). The CDR3 consists of 14 residues. Germline CDR1 reads GTSNPN; CDR2 reads SVGIG (reference sequence). The V end lost 3 bases, the J end lost 3 bases, and 14 bases lay between the germline ends. In DNA, the CDR3 is TGTGCCTGGAGACGGACAGTAAAGGACACTGAAGCTTTCTTT. Translated: CAWRRTVKDTEAFF.

This clone was counted a few times. The genes are TRBV15 and TRBJ2-5, with D possibly being TRBD1 (6 bases). The germline V gene has CDR1 LNHNV and CDR2 YYDKDF (reference sequence). The CDR3 is 15 residues long. The V and J ends lost 3 bases and 0 bases respectively, with 11 bases between them. The CDR3 region has the DNA TGTGCCACCAGCAGCCCAGGGGCGAACCAAGAGACCCAGTACTTC. Its protein is CATSSPGANQETQYF.

The rearrangement uses TRBV29-1 and TRBJ1-2, with unresolved D. Germline CDR1 and CDR2: SQVTM and ANQGSEA. The CDR3 has 13 residues. Trimming took 2 bases from V and 0 from J, leaving 7 bases between them. The DNA for the CDR3 is TGCAGCGTTGAAAGGCCAGCTAACTATGGCTACACCTTC. Its translation: CSVERPANYGYTF.

In its sample, this clone was seen once. This chain joins TRBV9 and TRBJ2-5; 7 nucleotides align to TRBD1. The CDR3 has 14 residues. V was pared by 4 bases and J by 4 bases, with 7 bases of the junction left unmatched. CDR1 is SGDLS and CDR2 is YYNGEE in the germline V gene. The CDR3 nucleotides read TGTGCCAGCAGCCCAAGACAGGGACGAGAGACCCAGTACTTC. Its translation: CASSPRQGRETQYF.

The chain is built from TRBV2 and TRBJ1-1, with a possible D match to TRBD1 (6 bases). CDR3 size: 13 residues. Germline CDR1 is SNHLY and CDR2 is FYNNEI. V was trimmed by 9 bases and J by 6 bases, leaving 17 bases between them. This CDR3 reads CARTNQGFAEAFF. The CDR3 nucleotides read TGTGCCAGGACGAACCAGGGGTTCGCTGAAGCTTTCTTT.

The chain employs TRBV18 and TRBJ2-6; weak D call: TRBD2 (5 bases). V dropped 1 base and J dropped 2 bases, with 12 bases sitting between them. The germline CDR1 and CDR2 sequences are KGHSH and LQKENI. The CDR3 sequence is 17 residues long. CDR3 loop: CASSPQTPGTGANVLTF. Written as DNA, the CDR3 is TGTGCCAGCTCACCACAGACCCCGGGGACTGGGGCCAACGTCCTGACTTTC.

This chain joins TRBV29-1 and TRBJ2-1, with 12 bases that match TRBD1. V was pared by 3 bases and J by 7 bases, with 7 bases of the junction left unmatched. This CDR3 region has 15 residues. CDR1 SQVTM and CDR2 ANQGSEA come from the germline V gene. The CDR3 protein is CSVDWGTGGRNEQFF. The CDR3 DNA reads as TGCAGCGTTGATTGGGGGACAGGGGGCCGTAATGAGCAGTTCTTC.

The chain links TRBV5-1 to TRBJ2-7, with TRBD1 matching over 11 bases. Trimming cost V 0 bases and J 3 bases; bases outside gene matches: 2. CDR1 and CDR2 (germline): SGHRS, YFSETQ. The CDR3 has 15 amino acids. Written as DNA, the CDR3 is TGCGCCAGCAGCTTGGGGACAGGGGGCGGCTACGAGCAGTACTTC. It specifies CASSLGTGGGYEQYF.

This chain connects TRBV6-5 to TRBJ2-5; TRBD2 matches 8 bases. CDR1 is MNHEY, CDR2 SVGAGI, per germline. V trimming: 3 bases; J trimming: 2 bases; junction bases outside the gene matches: 8. The CDR3 sequence is 16 residues long. The CDR3 loop is CASSYWSSGVQETQYF. DNA of the CDR3: TGTGCCAGCAGTTATTGGAGTAGCGGGGTACAAGAGACCCAGTACTTC.

The V and J genes are TRBV5-1 and TRBJ1-2; D gene uncertain. The CDR3 runs 13 residues. Germline assignment: CDR1 SGHRS and CDR2 YFSETQ. Trimming stripped 5 bases from V and 0 bases from J, with 8 bases between. CDR3 sequence: CASREGANYGYTF. In nucleotides, the CDR3 is TGCGCCAGCAGAGAGGGCGCTAACTATGGCTACACCTTC. The full variable domain, completed using reference TRBV5-1 and TRBJ1-2, is KAGVTQTPRYLIKTRGQQVTLSCSPISGHRSVSWYQQTPGQGLQFLFEYFSETQRNKGNFPGRFSGRQFSNSRSEMNVSTLELGDSALYLCASREGANYGYTFGSGTRLTVV.

This chain uses TRBV2 with TRBJ2-7, with 9 bases identical to TRBD2. CDR1 is SNHLY and CDR2 is FYNNEI in the germline V gene. The CDR3 covers 16 residues. Germline trimming cut 7 bases from V and 0 bases from J; bases unmatched to any gene: 10. CDR3: CASTSTSGTFSYEQYF. Written as DNA, the CDR3 is TGTGCCAGCACCTCGACTAGCGGAACATTCTCCTACGAGCAGTACTTC.

The chain uses TRBV6-5 and TRBJ2-6; no definite D call. Germline assignment: CDR1 MNHEY and CDR2 SVGAGI. CDR3 length: 14 residues. The V end lost 4 bases, the J end lost 0 bases, and 4 bases lay between the germline ends. CDR3 coding DNA: TGTGCCAGCAGTTTCGGCTCTGGGGCCAACGTCCTGACTTTC. It encodes CASSFGSGANVLTF.

The chain joins TRBV6-5 to TRBJ2-7, with 11 bases fitting TRBD2. The CDR3 has 16 residues. Germline-derived CDR1 and CDR2 are MNHEY and SVGAGI. Losses at the gene ends were 0 bases for V and 3 bases for J; bases not matched to a gene: 4. CDR3 coding DNA: TGTGCCAGCAGTTACTCAGGTAGCGGGGGGGGCTACGAGCAGTACTTC. Translation gives CASSYSGSGGGYEQYF.

The chain recombines TRBV10-3 with TRBJ2-5; the match to TRBD1 covers 7 bases. CDR3 length: 16 amino acids. V shed 8 bases, J shed 5 bases, and the junction held 17 bases outside the gene matches. The V gene's germline CDR1 is ENHRY and CDR2 SYGVKD. This CDR3 reads CAIRSSKTGPGETQYF. CDR3 coding DNA: TGTGCCATCCGATCGTCCAAGACAGGGCCCGGGGAGACCCAGTACTTC.

The V and J genes are TRBV7-2 and TRBJ2-7; D remains unclear. The CDR3 length is 13 residues. Germline loops: CDR1 SGHTA, CDR2 FQGNSA. The V end was cut by 5 bases, the J end by 2 bases, with 10 bases between. As DNA, the CDR3 is TGTGCCAGCAGCGCCAGGCACACCTACGAGCAGTACTTC. Translated, it gives CASSARHTYEQYF.

The chain combines TRBV29-1 with TRBJ2-3, with D possibly TRBD1 on 6 matching bases. The CDR3 length is 11 residues. V dropped 3 bases and J dropped 15 bases, with 16 bases sitting between them. In germline, CDR1 is SQVTM, CDR2 ANQGSEA. CDR3 loop: CSVDSGQIAYF. Written as DNA, the CDR3 is TGCAGCGTTGATTCCGGACAGATCGCATATTTT.

V is TRBV7-2 and J is TRBJ2-1; D perhaps matches TRBD2 (6 bases). The germline CDR1 and CDR2 sequences are SGHTA and FQGNSA. The CDR3 covers 17 residues. The V end lost 1 base, the J end lost 4 bases, and 17 bases lay between the germline ends. In DNA, the CDR3 is TGTGCCAGCAGCTTAGATATGGGCGGGGCGATATACAATGAGCAGTTCTTC. It specifies CASSLDMGGAIYNEQFF.